One sample yielded the 32 T cell receptor beta chains listed below, sequenced in a study of T cell responses to AZD1222 COVID-19 vaccine. Here immunoSEQ multiplex PCR was the method, and the copy in TCRdb shows in-frame clones only, minus some. The sample lists 130,000 or so clones, around 84% occurring once. The sequenced sample was peripheral blood, obtained on day 0 of AZD1222 vaccination. These receptors originate from an adult in good health.

The rearrangement links TRBV6-1 to TRBJ1-2; D gene uncertain. This CDR3 is 11 amino acids long. The germline CDR1 and CDR2 sequences are MNHNS and SASEGT. Deletions cut 1 base from V and 6 bases from J, with 3 bases between. CDR3 DNA: TGTGCCAGCAGTGAAGGTAATGGCTACACCTTC. As protein: CASSEGNGYTF.

The CDR3 spells CAWSSDQETQYF. For the CDR3, the DNA is TGTGCCTGGAGTTCCGATCAAGAGACCCAGTACTTC. The chain has TRBV30 and TRBJ2-5, with no clear D. The CDR3 is 12 residues long. The germline V gene has CDR1 GTSNPN and CDR2 SVGIG (reference sequence). The V and J ends lost 2 bases and 2 bases respectively, with 6 bases between them.

The chain uses TRBV28 and TRBJ2-2, with D perhaps matching TRBD2 (6 bases). CDR1 is MDHEN and CDR2 is SYDVKM in the germline V gene. The V and J ends lost 2 bases and 4 bases respectively, with 20 bases between them. The CDR3 has 18 residues. The CDR3 DNA reads as TGTGCCAGCAGTTTACCCAATTCATGGCGGGGTGGCACCGGGGAGCTGTTTTTT. As protein: CASSLPNSWRGGTGELFF.

V and J are TRBV7-9 and TRBJ1-1, with 8 positions matching TRBD1. Per germline, CDR1 SEHNR and CDR2 FQNEAQ (reference sequence). J lost 4 bases, V lost 4 bases, and 17 bases had no gene match. This CDR3 region has 18 residues. The DNA of the CDR3 is TGTGCCAGCAGCTACCGACTAAAAGCAGGGGGCTATGGCACTGAAGCTTTCTTT. It specifies CASSYRLKAGGYGTEAFF.

This clone was detected a few times. The chain carries TRBV2 and TRBJ1-5; TRBD1 aligns across 8 bases. Germline CDR1 is SNHLY and CDR2 is FYNNEI. V trimming: 5 bases; J trimming: 0 bases; junction bases outside the gene matches: 3. The CDR3 loop spans 15 amino acids. CDR3 sequence: CASSNRGFSNQPQHF. The CDR3 DNA reads as TGTGCCAGCAGTAACAGGGGGTTTAGCAATCAGCCCCAGCATTTT.

J is TRBJ2-3 and V is TRBV21-1. TRBV21-1 is a listed pseudogene. The CDR3 contains 14 residues. The CDR3 loop is CASSKGKGTDTQYF. The DNA for the CDR3 is TGTGCCAGCAGCAAAGGGAAGGGCACAGATACGCAGTATTTT.

V usage is TRBV7-9 and J usage is TRBJ2-5, with D possibly TRBD2 on 6 matching bases. With 5 bases removed from V and 5 bases from J, the gap between germline ends came to 12 bases. The germline V gene has CDR1 SEHNR and CDR2 FQNEAQ (reference sequence). The CDR3 has 13 amino acids. Here the CDR3 reads CASSLGGLETQYF. The CDR3 DNA reads as TGTGCCAGCAGCCTGGGGGGTCTGGAGACCCAGTACTTC.

This sequence joins TRBV5-4 and TRBJ2-3; 10 bases fit TRBD1. CDR3 size: 14 residues. The germline gives CDR1 SGHNT, CDR2 YYREEE (reference sequence). Trimming took 4 bases from V and 5 from J; bases not matched to a gene: 4. The CDR3 loop is CASSPGQGRDTQYF. DNA of the CDR3: TGTGCCAGCAGCCCGGGACAGGGGAGAGATACGCAGTATTTT.

The chain recombines TRBV19 with TRBJ1-1, with D uncertain. The CDR3 has 15 residues. V lost 2 bases to trimming and J lost 0 bases, with 10 bases between them. In germline, CDR1 is LNHDA, CDR2 SQIVND (reference sequence). CDR3 amino acids: CASSIFLDLNTEAFF. The DNA for the CDR3 is TGTGCCAGTAGTATATTTCTAGACTTGAACACTGAAGCTTTCTTT.

The rearrangement joins TRBV5-1 to TRBJ2-1; TRBD1 aligns across 7 bases. The CDR3 length is 15 residues. The germline gives CDR1 SGHRS, CDR2 YFSETQ. Trimming cost V 0 bases and J 8 bases; bases outside gene matches: 8. The CDR3 DNA reads as TGCGCCAGCAGCTTGGCCGAACAGGGGACGCATGAGCAGTTCTTC. Translation: CASSLAEQGTHEQFF.

This clone showed up just a few times. The chain carries TRBV3-1 (or the pseudogene TRBV3-2) and TRBJ1-5; the D gene is possibly TRBD1 (6 bases). The CDR3 consists of 14 residues. V was cut by 3 bases and J by 4 bases, with 10 bases left in between. Germline CDR1 LGHDT, CDR2 YNNKEL (reference sequence). CDR3 residues: CASSQWGQNQPQHF. CDR3 sequence (DNA): TGTGCCAGCAGCCAGTGGGGGCAGAATCAGCCCCAGCATTTT.

The chain has TRBV6-5 and TRBJ1-3; a weak D match, TRBD1 (5 bases). This CDR3 spans 14 amino acids. Germline CDR1 MNHEY, CDR2 SVGAGI. Between the trimmed V and J ends, which lost 10 bases and 2 bases, there was a span of 15 bases. Here the CDR3 DNA reads TGTGCCAACTACAGGAGGCTCGCTGGAAACACCATATATTTT. Its protein product is CANYRRLAGNTIYF.

This chain connects TRBV2 to TRBJ1-6; 7 positions agree with TRBD1. The CDR3 spans 15 residues. CDR1 is SNHLY and CDR2 is FYNNEI in the germline V gene. After removal of 6 bases from V and 5 bases from J, the junction contained 7 bases not matched to a gene. In nucleotides, the CDR3 is TGTGCCAGCAGACGACAGGGTTTCAATAATTCACCCCTCCACTTT. Protein product: CASRRQGFNNSPLHF.

This sequence joins TRBV27 and TRBJ2-7; D unclear. Germline values: CDR1 MNHEY, CDR2 SMNVEV (reference sequence). V lost 2 bases and J lost 0, with 14 bases in between. This CDR3 spans 16 amino acids. The CDR3 sequence is CASSLTPSSNSYEQYF. The CDR3 nucleotides are TGTGCCAGCAGTTTAACCCCCTCCAGCAACTCCTACGAGCAGTACTTC.

The rearrangement links TRBV7-6 to TRBJ1-1, with D maybe TRBD1 (5 bases). This CDR3 region has 14 residues. Germline V gene sequence: CDR1 SGHVS, CDR2 FNYEAQ. Trimming stripped 5 bases from V and 4 bases from J, with 14 bases between. In DNA form, the CDR3 reads TGTGCCAGCAGCCCTGGGGGGTCGAGCACTGAAGCTTTCTTT. This sequence encodes CASSPGGSSTEAFF.

The gene calls are TRBV5-1 and TRBJ2-7, with a tentative D call TRBD1 (5 bases). Trimming removed 4 bases from V and 2 bases from J, with 16 bases in between. This CDR3 contains 15 residues. Germline V gene sequence: CDR1 SGHRS, CDR2 YFSETQ. The CDR3 spells CASSASRQITYEQYF. CDR3 nucleotides: TGCGCCAGCAGCGCGAGCAGACAGATCACCTACGAGCAGTACTTC.

V and J are TRBV28 and TRBJ2-1; 9 bases are shared with TRBD2. The CDR3 contains 16 residues. Per germline, CDR1 MDHEN and CDR2 SYDVKM. J gave up 4 bases and V 4 bases, and 8 bases lay outside the gene matches. CDR3 loop: CASSSLAGAFYNEQFF. The CDR3 DNA is TGTGCCAGCAGTTCCTTAGCGGGGGCCTTTTACAATGAGCAGTTCTTC.

This chain uses TRBV5-8 with TRBJ2-5; D is perhaps TRBD2 (5 bases). Germline-derived CDR1 and CDR2 are SGHTS and YDEGEE. This CDR3 has 14 amino acids. Deletions cut 2 bases from V and 2 bases from J, with 10 bases between. The CDR3 protein is CASSFYRGQETQYF. The CDR3 DNA is TGTGCCAGCAGCTTTTATCGGGGACAAGAGACCCAGTACTTC.

The chain recombines TRBV7-2 with TRBJ2-3; D gene unclear. The ends were cut back, 4 bases at V and 2 bases at J, with 7 bases in the middle. The CDR3 spans 13 residues. CDR1 and CDR2 (germline): SGHTA, FQGNSA. As DNA, the CDR3 is TGTGCCAGCAGCTGGGGTAACACAGATACGCAGTATTTT. Its translation is CASSWGNTDTQYF.

The chain employs TRBV12-2 and TRBJ2-6. TRBV12-2 is shown as a pseudogene. The CDR3 spans 14 residues. The CDR3, as DNA: TGTGCAAGTCGCTTGGTATCTGGGGCCAACGTCCTGACTTTC. Protein sequence: CASRLVSGANVLTF.

V usage is TRBV28 and J usage is TRBJ2-3, with D perhaps matching TRBD2 (5 bases). Trimming removed 5 bases at V and 0 bases at J, with 21 bases between. This CDR3 comprises 18 residues. Germline loops: CDR1 MDHEN, CDR2 SYDVKM. CDR3 residues: CASSPSIGLGSSTDTQYF. CDR3 DNA: TGTGCCAGCAGTCCCTCGATTGGACTTGGATCTAGCACAGATACGCAGTATTTT.

The chain has TRBV30 and TRBJ2-3, with D unclear. Trimming removed 3 bases at V and 6 bases at J, with 7 bases between. Germline assignment: CDR1 GTSNPN and CDR2 SVGIG (reference sequence). This CDR3 is built from 11 residues. CDR3 DNA sequence: TGTGCCTGGAGCCCATCCGATACGCAGTATTTT. Its translation is CAWSPSDTQYF.

The rearrangement uses TRBV30 and TRBJ2-3, with 9 bases identical to TRBD2. V dropped 5 bases and J dropped 2; count of bases not matched to a gene: 5. Germline V gene data show CDR1 as GTSNPN and CDR2 as SVGIG (reference sequence). CDR3 length: 14 amino acids. The DNA of the CDR3 is TGTGCCTGGGGGCGGGGGGGATACACAGATACGCAGTATTTT. Its protein is CAWGRGGYTDTQYF. The full variable domain, in which reference TRBV30 and TRBJ2-3 provide the parts outside the CDR3, is SQTIHQWPATLVQPVGSPLSLECTVEGTSNPNLYWYRQAAGRGLQLLFYSVGIGQISSEVPQNLSASRPQDRQFILSSKKLLLSDSGFYLCAWGRGGYTDTQYFGPGTRLTVL.

The chain carries TRBV27 and TRBJ2-5, with unresolved D. From germline, CDR1 is MNHEY and CDR2 SMNVEV (reference sequence). V was trimmed by 7 bases and J by 0 bases, leaving 15 bases between them. The CDR3 has 15 residues. The CDR3: CASKTGMTYQETQYF. The CDR3 DNA is TGTGCCAGCAAAACTGGGATGACGTACCAAGAGACCCAGTACTTC.

The rearrangement uses TRBV6-2 or TRBV6-3 and TRBJ2-1; 11 positions agree with TRBD2. The germline CDR1 and CDR2 sequences are MNHEY and SVGEGT. With V trimmed by 5 bases and J by 10 bases, 13 bases remained unmatched. This CDR3 has 16 amino acids. The CDR3 protein is CASSRSGGARGSEQFF. The DNA for the CDR3 is TGTGCCAGCAGTCGTAGCGGGGGGGCCCGGGGCTCAGAGCAGTTCTTC.

CDR3 region: CASSTTGEANTEAFF. CDR3 sequence (DNA): TGTGCCAGCAGCACGACAGGGGAGGCGAACACTGAAGCTTTCTTT. The genes are TRBV7-9 and TRBJ1-1, with 8 bases fitting TRBD1. The germline V gene has CDR1 SEHNR and CDR2 FQNEAQ (reference sequence). Unmatched junction bases numbered 6, after V lost 5 bases and J lost 1 base. The CDR3 has 15 residues.

V and J are TRBV4-2 and TRBJ1-2; tentative D call: TRBD1 (6 bases). Germline CDR1 reads LGHNA; CDR2 reads YNFKEQ. The CDR3 is made up of 14 amino acids. V was clipped by 0 bases and J by 7 bases, with 12 bases between them. CDR3 protein: CASSQDSGQSGYTF. CDR3 bases: TGTGCCAGCAGCCAAGATTCAGGACAGTCTGGCTACACCTTC.

The rearrangement uses TRBV7-3 and TRBJ1-4; no reliable D call. V dropped 5 bases and J dropped 8 bases, with 21 bases sitting between them. Germline CDR1 SGHTA, CDR2 FQGTGA. This CDR3 has 16 residues. The CDR3 DNA is TGTGCCAGCAGCCTCCGGGCGCAAGATGATAACGAAAAACTGTTTTTT. Its protein product is CASSLRAQDDNEKLFF.

The chain recombines TRBV3-1 (or the pseudogene TRBV3-2) with TRBJ2-5; 9 bases are a match to TRBD2. CDR1 and CDR2 from the germline V gene are LGHDT and YNNKEL (reference sequence). The V gene end was trimmed by 2 bases and the J gene end by 4 bases; junction bases not matched to a gene: 5. The CDR3 length is 15 residues. Here the CDR3 DNA reads TGTGCCAGCAGCCAACGGGGACTAGCCGGAGAGACCCAGTACTTC. This translates into CASSQRGLAGETQYF.

V is TRBV7-2 and J is TRBJ2-3, with D possibly TRBD1 on 5 matching bases. This CDR3 has 18 amino acids. V was clipped by 3 bases and J by 1 base, with 20 bases between them. Germline V gene data show CDR1 as SGHTA and CDR2 as FQGNSA. The CDR3 DNA reads TGTGCCAGCAGCTTCGGTGTATTGGTTGGCAGGGGCACAGATACGCAGTATTTT. This encodes CASSFGVLVGRGTDTQYF.

This chain uses TRBV7-9 with TRBJ1-1; 8 bases align to TRBD1. The CDR3 is 14 residues long. V trimming: 7 bases; J trimming: 5 bases; junction bases outside the gene matches: 9. Germline V lookup: CDR1 SEHNR, CDR2 FQNEAQ (reference sequence). The CDR3 spells CASNRDRRSTEAFF. DNA of the CDR3: TGTGCCAGCAACCGGGACAGGAGGAGTACTGAAGCTTTCTTT.

The chain combines TRBV2 with TRBJ1-2; possible D gene TRBD1, 6 bases. The CDR3 extends over 15 amino acids. Trimming left V 1 base short and J 3 bases short, with 12 bases between. CDR1 SNHLY and CDR2 FYNNEI come from the germline V gene. CDR3 amino acids: CASSEEGQGYYGYTF. The CDR3 region has the DNA TGTGCCAGCAGTGAAGAGGGGCAGGGGTACTATGGCTACACCTTC.